This TCR beta chain was profiled in a study of T cells in Graves' hyperthyroidism and ophthalmopathy. Lactation, pregnancy, other autoimmune disease or uncontrolled infection excluded patients. With respect to this clonotype: The antigen remains unidentified.

The investigators amplified TCR beta CDR3 regions from RNA transcripts. The TCR CDR3 first-round RT-PCR relied on the HTBI primer set. TCRdb independently ran MiXCR on the multiplex PCR reads; one entry per CDR3 protein. The table records some 800,000 distinct CDR3 sequences, around 39% of them present only once. Findings and limits, study-wide: Most thyroid clonotypes that were expanded above 0.001 also turned up in blood.

CDR3 length equals 15 residues. Germline values: CDR1 SGHRS, CDR2 YFSETQ. Trimming removed 4 bases at V and 3 bases at J, with 17 bases between. The receptor was derived from a man aged 18 to 30 with Graves' hyperthyroidism. The sequencing input was blood. The chain employs TRBV5-1 and TRBJ2-7; tentatively, D is TRBD1 or TRBD2 (5 bases each). The CDR3 bases are TGCGCCAGCAGCCTTTCGGGGCTAGCAAGCTACGAGCAGTACTTC. It yields the protein CASSLSGLASYEQYF.